The clone carrying this TCR beta chain was seen a handful of times. Its antigen is still unknown. V lost 5 bases and J lost 8, with 16 bases in between. This CDR3 region has 14 residues. Germline loops: CDR1 MGHDK, CDR2 SYGVNS. The sample belongs to a study of T cell repertoires in cytomegalovirus infection. TCRdb re-analysed the reads in MiXCR, keeping a single row per CDR3 protein. The repertoire holds hundreds of thousands of distinct CDR3 sequences, 33% seen once, with about a sixth in the top ten. Sequenced here: cultured PBMCs, sampled from culture after CMV antigen stimulation. V gene TRBV25-1 combines with J gene TRBJ1-5, with D maybe TRBD1 (6 bases). This TCR was recovered from a human donor in good health (CMV status not recorded). Some clones in this sample may be carry-over from other donors' samples. The CDR3 coding sequence is TGTGCCAGCAGTCCGACCGGGACACTGGAGCCCCAGCATTTT. Residues: CASSPTGTLEPQHF.